The text below deals with one T cell receptor (beta chain). Between the trimmed V and J ends, which lost 0 bases and 6 bases, there was a span of 9 bases. The CDR3 covers 13 residues. Germline loops: CDR1 PRHDT, CDR2 FYEKMQ (reference sequence). Time point: patch test 2, 6 weeks after DPC sensitization. Treatment here: therapeutic diphenylcyclopropenone sensitization with weekly scalp DPC. People who gave samples had alopecia, were 18 to 70 years old, and were suitable for DPC. This sample stems from a study of human T cells and chemical hapten exposure. For the study at large: Diphenylcyclopropenone was applied weekly to patients' scalps across the approximately 25-week study.

TCRdb independently ran MiXCR on the RACE reads; one entry per CDR3 protein. This table has around 67,000 distinct CDR3 sequences, roughly 8.5% appearing once. This sequence joins TRBV13 and TRBJ2-7; no clear D gene. The sequence came from a woman between 45 and 60 years old with alopecia areata. Some clones in this sample may be carry-over from other donors' samples. The sample was whole blood, taken in connection with sensitization to the hapten diphenylcyclopropenone (DPC). The CDR3 DNA sequence: TGTGCCAGCAGCTTAGGAGGAGCCCGCGAGCAGTACTTC. It specifies CASSLGGAREQYF. Supplemented by reference TRBV13 and TRBJ2-7, the full variable domain reads AAGVIQSPRHLIKEKRETATLKCYPIPRHDTVYWYQQGPGQDPQFLISFYEKMQSDKGSIPDRFSAQQFSDYHSELNMSSLELGDSALYFCASSLGGAREQYFGPGTRLTVT.